The present T cell receptor beta chain was sequenced within a study of PD-L1 blockade in urothelial cancer. Study-wide context: In the patient group, about 85% of the roughly 30 were males with bladder-origin urothelial cancer. Investigators checked blood 3 weeks (second dose) and 6 weeks after treatment start.

Indicated time point: pretreatment peripheral blood. The trim removed 0 bases at V and 3 bases at J, leaving 5 bases unmatched. Germline V gene data show CDR1 as SGHVS and CDR2 as FNYEAQ. There are 16 residues in the CDR3. In each PCR, synthetic TCR analog templates were spiked in. Measured with immunoSEQ multiplex PCR; TCRdb has only the in-frame clones, and not every one. This table holds under 55,000 clones, nearly 90% found once. Source: PBMCs, taken around atezolizumab (anti-PD-L1) treatment. The sequence derives from a donor aged 40 or over with urothelial cancer. This sequence joins TRBV7-6 and TRBJ2-7, with 10 nucleotides matching TRBD2. CDR3 region: CASSLARASGSYEQYF. The DNA of the CDR3 is TGTGCCAGCAGCTTAGCACGGGCTAGCGGGAGCTACGAGCAGTACTTC.